This T cell receptor beta chain emerged from a study of blood T cell repertoires in COVID-19. At the level of the study: Sites in the United States, Italy and Spain provided acute and convalescent COVID-19 samples. T cells, B-cell-depleted T cells, or PBMCs supplied cDNA or gDNA.

In the original workflow: Amplification of reference gene primers provided the estimated nucleated cell counts. Clones were sequenced by immunoSEQ multiplex PCR, and TCRdb holds only the in-frame ones, with some missing. V and J calls and clone size are copied from that table; D and trimming were computed from the DNA. The data show 200,000 to 250,000 clones, with about 93% seen just once and roughly 0.79% held by the top ten. Germline V gene data show CDR1 as MNHEY and CDR2 as SMNVEV (reference sequence). V lost 6 bases to trimming and J lost 0 bases; unmatched junction nucleotides: 10. This CDR3 comprises 18 residues.

This TCR came from a man aged 25-45 years with COVID-19, enrolled during active disease. Sequencing used peripheral blood. V usage is TRBV27 and J usage is TRBJ1-3; 11 nucleotides match TRBD1. CDR3: CASRPGTGGTYSGNTIYF. Here the CDR3 DNA reads TGTGCCAGCAGGCCAGGGACAGGGGGTACTTACTCTGGAAACACCATATATTTT.